The 16 T cell receptor beta chains listed next were all sequenced from one sample in a study of T cell changes during pregnancy in multiple sclerosis. Using immunoSEQ multiplex PCR, the repertoire was profiled, and TCRdb retains in-frame clones only, with some absent. The sample consists of over 25,000 clones, over 85% of them appearing once. The sample in question was CD4+ T cells from peripheral blood mononuclear cells, obtained in the first trimester of pregnancy. These receptors were collected from a female donor with multiple sclerosis, enrolled in a pregnancy study.

This clone is a singleton in its sample. This rearrangement joins TRBV5-8 to TRBJ2-7; 12 nucleotides align to TRBD2. Germline CDR1 and CDR2: SGHTS and YDEGEE. This CDR3 is built from 14 residues. The ends lost 5 bases at V and 3 bases at J; junction bases unmatched: 3. CDR3 DNA sequence: TGTGCCAGCAGACTAGCGGGGGGCTTCTACGAGCAGTACTTC. This translates into CASRLAGGFYEQYF.

V is TRBV11-2 and J is TRBJ2-5; D is possibly TRBD1 (6 bases). In germline, CDR1 is SGHAT, CDR2 FQNNGV. The CDR3 length is 13 residues. V was cut by 4 bases and J by 0 bases, with 6 bases left in between. DNA for the CDR3: TGTGCCAGCAGCTGGGACAACCAAGAGACCCAGTACTTC. Amino acid sequence: CASSWDNQETQYF. Using reference TRBV11-2 and TRBJ2-5 for the parts outside the CDR3, the full variable domain is EAGVAQSPRYKIIEKRQSVAFWCNPISGHATLYWYQQILGQGPKLLIQFQNNGVVDDSQLPKDRFSAERLKGVDSTLKIQPAKLEDSAVYLCASSWDNQETQYFGPGTRLLVL.

V and J are TRBV5-1 and TRBJ2-3; no definite D call. The germline V gene has CDR1 SGHRS and CDR2 YFSETQ. V lost 0 bases to trimming and J lost 2 bases, with 7 bases between them. There are 14 residues in the CDR3. CDR3 DNA sequence: TGCGCCAGCAGCTTGGGACTGATCACAGATACGCAGTATTTT. As protein: CASSLGLITDTQYF.

This chain links TRBV29-1 with TRBJ1-2; D gene unclear. Germline CDR1 SQVTM, CDR2 ANQGSEA. The CDR3 is made up of 12 amino acids. V dropped 4 bases and J dropped 4 bases, with 10 bases sitting between them. CDR3 sequence: CSVVRQSYGYTF. CDR3 coding DNA: TGCAGCGTTGTGCGGCAGAGCTATGGCTACACCTTC.

The genes are TRBV4-3 and TRBJ1-2; D gene ambiguous. Per the germline V gene, CDR1 is LGHNA and CDR2 is YSLEER. The ends were cut back, 1 base at V and 4 bases at J, with 19 bases in the middle. The CDR3 consists of 17 residues. This CDR3 is CASSQVPSGYNLYGYTF. In DNA, the CDR3 is TGCGCCAGCAGCCAAGTTCCTTCGGGGTACAATCTCTATGGCTACACCTTC.

In DNA form, the CDR3 reads TGTGCCAGTGGCCCGAGGCGGCAGCCCCAGCATTTT. Translation gives CASGPRRQPQHF. V and J are TRBV19 and TRBJ1-5; D not resolved. V was trimmed by 8 bases and J by 7 bases, leaving 12 bases between them. Germline V gene data show CDR1 as LNHDA and CDR2 as SQIVND (reference sequence). The CDR3 consists of 12 residues.

This chain uses TRBV27 with TRBJ1-6, with D perhaps TRBD1 (6 bases). Per germline, CDR1 MNHEY and CDR2 SMNVEV (reference sequence). The V end lost 8 bases, the J end lost 9 bases, and 17 bases lay between the germline ends. This CDR3 region has 14 residues. Here the CDR3 reads CASAFQGLASPLHF. The CDR3 DNA follows: TGTGCCAGCGCCTTCCAGGGGTTGGCTTCACCCCTCCACTTT.

V is TRBV12-5 and J is TRBJ2-1; D is possibly TRBD1 (6 bases). This CDR3 is built from 13 residues. CDR1 is LGHNT and CDR2 is FRNRAP in the germline V gene. V lost 1 base to trimming and J lost 6 bases, with 7 bases between them. CDR3 sequence (DNA): TGTGCTAGTGGTTTGGCAGGGGTCAATGAGCAGTTCTTC. Its protein product is CASGLAGVNEQFF. The whole variable domain, remainder taken from reference TRBV12-5 and TRBJ2-1, is DARVTQTPRHKVTEMGQEVTMRCQPILGHNTVFWYRQTMMQGLELLAYFRNRAPLDDSGMPKDRFSAEMPDATLATLKIQPSEPRDSAVYFCASGLAGVNEQFFGPGTRLTVL.

The V and J genes are TRBV30 and TRBJ2-2, with a possible D match to TRBD1 (6 bases). Germline CDR1 GTSNPN, CDR2 SVGIG (reference sequence). The CDR3 runs 14 residues. V lost 7 bases, J lost 0 bases, and 12 bases lay in between. CDR3 protein: CASPGVSNTGELFF. CDR3 DNA: TGTGCCTCCCCAGGGGTTTCGAACACCGGGGAGCTGTTTTTT.

This chain connects TRBV5-1 to TRBJ2-7; 10 nucleotides match TRBD1. J was trimmed by 5 bases and V by 0 bases; bases with no gene match: 8. The V gene's germline CDR1 is SGHRS and CDR2 YFSETQ. CDR3 length: 16 residues. CDR3 in DNA: TGCGCCAGCAGCTTGGTCTTCGGACAGGGGGACGACGAGCAGTACTTC. Amino acid sequence: CASSLVFGQGDDEQYF.

This clone appeared a single time. CDR3 DNA sequence: TGTGCCAGCAGCGCTCAGGGGGCCTATAATTCACCCCTCCACTTT. Translation gives CASSAQGAYNSPLHF. This chain joins TRBV9 and TRBJ1-6; TRBD1 agrees at 7 bases. The V and J ends lost 3 bases and 2 bases, in that order; junction bases with no gene match: 2. This CDR3 has 15 residues. From germline, CDR1 is SGDLS and CDR2 YYNGEE. The full variable domain, completed using reference TRBV9 and TRBJ1-6, is DSGVTQTPKHLITATGQRVTLRCSPRSGDLSVYWYQQSLDQGLQFLIQYYNGEERAKGNILERFSAQQFPDLHSELNLSSLELGDSALYFCASSAQGAYNSPLHFGNGTRLTVT.

This clone was seen a single time. The V gene is TRBV11-2, the J gene TRBJ2-5, with TRBD2 matching over 15 bases. The V gene end was trimmed by 5 bases and the J gene end by 5 bases; junction bases not matched to a gene: 3. The CDR3 is 15 amino acids. CDR1 is SGHAT, CDR2 FQNNGV, per germline. The CDR3, as DNA: TGTGCCAGCAGCCCAGGACTAGCGGGGGGGGAGACCCAGTACTTC. As protein: CASSPGLAGGETQYF.

This chain links TRBV19 with TRBJ1-5; 7 bases are a match to TRBD1. Germline V gives CDR1 LNHDA, CDR2 SQIVND (reference sequence). There are 13 residues in the CDR3. V lost 5 bases to trimming and J lost 7 bases; unmatched junction nucleotides: 5. The CDR3 spells CASSPQGWQPQHF. DNA for the CDR3: TGTGCCAGTAGTCCACAGGGGTGGCAGCCCCAGCATTTT.

The genes are TRBV18 and TRBJ2-3, with TRBD1 as a possible D gene (5 bases). The CDR3 is 14 residues long. The V gene lost 3 bases and the J gene lost 3 bases, with 10 bases spanning the gap. Germline V lookup: CDR1 KGHSH, CDR2 LQKENI. The CDR3 sequence is CASSPPSGTDTQYF. As DNA, the CDR3 is TGTGCCAGCTCACCTCCTTCAGGGACAGATACGCAGTATTTT.

This clone was seen a few times. The rearrangement joins TRBV7-2 to TRBJ2-7, with 8 positions matching TRBD1. The CDR3 covers 16 residues. V trimming: 5 bases; J trimming: 9 bases; junction bases outside the gene matches: 18. Germline values: CDR1 SGHTA, CDR2 FQGNSA. In nucleotides, the CDR3 is TGTGCCAGCAGCCTAGGGAGGTGGGCAGGGGGCGGACGGCAGTACTTC. Amino acids: CASSLGRWAGGGRQYF.

This chain connects TRBV11-1 to TRBJ2-2; TRBD1 agrees at 8 bases. Germline assignment: CDR1 SGHAT and CDR2 FQDESV (reference sequence). Germline trimming cut 1 base from V and 5 bases from J; bases unmatched to any gene: 6. The CDR3 length is 16 residues. The CDR3 region is CASSLGDRFSTGELFF. In nucleotides, the CDR3 is TGTGCCAGCAGCTTAGGGGACAGGTTCTCTACCGGGGAGCTGTTTTTT.